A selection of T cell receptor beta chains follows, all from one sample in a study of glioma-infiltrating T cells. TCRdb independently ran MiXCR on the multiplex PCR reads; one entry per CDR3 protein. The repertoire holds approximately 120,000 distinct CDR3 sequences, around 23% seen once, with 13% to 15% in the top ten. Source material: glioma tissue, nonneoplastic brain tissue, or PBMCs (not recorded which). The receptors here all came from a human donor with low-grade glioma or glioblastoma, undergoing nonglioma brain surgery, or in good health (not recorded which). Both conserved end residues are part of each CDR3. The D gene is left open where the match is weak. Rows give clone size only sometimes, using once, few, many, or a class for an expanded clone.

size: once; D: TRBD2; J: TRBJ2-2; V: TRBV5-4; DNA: TGTGCCAGCAGCTCGGGGACTAGCGGAGCCACCGGGGAGCTGTTTTTT; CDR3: CASSSGTSGATGELFF
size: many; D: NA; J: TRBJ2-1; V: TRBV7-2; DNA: TGTGCCAGCAGCTTAAAGGGCTCCCCCGAGCAGTTCTTC; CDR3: CASSLKGSPEQFF
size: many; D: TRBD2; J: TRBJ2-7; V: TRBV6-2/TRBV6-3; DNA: TGTGCCAGCAGTTACCCTGCTAGCGGGATTTACGAGCAGTACTTC; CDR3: CASSYPASGIYEQYF
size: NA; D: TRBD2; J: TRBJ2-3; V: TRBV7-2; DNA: TGTGCCAGCAGCTGGACTAGCGGTAATACGCAGTATTTT; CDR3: CASSWTSGNTQYF
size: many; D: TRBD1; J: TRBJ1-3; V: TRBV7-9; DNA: TGTGCCAGCAGCTTAGGGACCGACAGGGTTGACACCATATATTTT; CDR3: CASSLGTDRVDTIYF
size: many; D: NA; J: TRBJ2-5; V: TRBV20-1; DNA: TGCAGTGCCCCGACGGGGTTACAAGAGACCCAGTACTTC; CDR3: CSAPTGLQETQYF
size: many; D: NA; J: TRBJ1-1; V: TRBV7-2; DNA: TGTGCCAGCAGCTTAGGGGGCCGCCGCGGGGCTTTCTTT; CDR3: CASSLGGRRGAFF
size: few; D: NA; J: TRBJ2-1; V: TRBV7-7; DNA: TGTGCTAGCAGCTTAGACCAGGGATCGCCATACAATGAGCGGTTCTTC; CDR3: CASSLDQGSPYNERFF
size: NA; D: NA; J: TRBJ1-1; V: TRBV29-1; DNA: TGCAGCGTTGTTGGCTTTAGCACTGAAGCTTTCTTT; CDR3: CSVVGFSTEAFF
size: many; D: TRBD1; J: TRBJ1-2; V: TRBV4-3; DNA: TGCGCCAGCAGCCAAGAAAGTGGAAGGGGGCAACATGGCTACACCTTC; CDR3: CASSQESGRGQHGYTF
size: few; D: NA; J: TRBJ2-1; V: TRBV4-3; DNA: TGCGCCAGCTCAAACCCCTCGCGGGACCATGAGCAGTTCTTC; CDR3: CASSNPSRDHEQFF
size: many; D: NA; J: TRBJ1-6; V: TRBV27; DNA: TGTGCCAGCAGTCCTACGGGGGTGGCCTCACCCCTCCACTTT; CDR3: CASSPTGVASPLHF
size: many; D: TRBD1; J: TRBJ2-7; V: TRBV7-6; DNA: TGTGCCAGCAGCTGGAGTCCCGGGACAGGGAACGAGCAGTACTTC; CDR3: CASSWSPGTGNEQYF
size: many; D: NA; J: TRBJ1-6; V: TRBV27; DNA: TGTGCCAGCAGTTTTGCTCCTTCAGGGGTTGGTTCACCCCTCCACTTT; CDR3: CASSFAPSGVGSPLHF
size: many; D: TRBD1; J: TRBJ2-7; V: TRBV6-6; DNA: TGTGCCAGCAGTTACTCCACAGGGGAATGGTCCCACGAGCAGTACTTC; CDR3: CASSYSTGEWSHEQYF
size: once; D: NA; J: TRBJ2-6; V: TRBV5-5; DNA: TGTGCCAGCAGCTTGCAGGGGGGGGCCAACGTCCTGACTTTC; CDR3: CASSLQGGANVLTF
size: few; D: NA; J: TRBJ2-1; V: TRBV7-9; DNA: TGTGCCAGCAGCTTAGACCGGTCCCGCTACTTTGAGCAGTTCTTC; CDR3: CASSLDRSRYFEQFF
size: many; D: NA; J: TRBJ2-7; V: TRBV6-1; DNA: TGTGCCAGCAGTACCGGGCCAGTCTTATCCTACGAGCAGTACTTC; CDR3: CASSTGPVLSYEQYF